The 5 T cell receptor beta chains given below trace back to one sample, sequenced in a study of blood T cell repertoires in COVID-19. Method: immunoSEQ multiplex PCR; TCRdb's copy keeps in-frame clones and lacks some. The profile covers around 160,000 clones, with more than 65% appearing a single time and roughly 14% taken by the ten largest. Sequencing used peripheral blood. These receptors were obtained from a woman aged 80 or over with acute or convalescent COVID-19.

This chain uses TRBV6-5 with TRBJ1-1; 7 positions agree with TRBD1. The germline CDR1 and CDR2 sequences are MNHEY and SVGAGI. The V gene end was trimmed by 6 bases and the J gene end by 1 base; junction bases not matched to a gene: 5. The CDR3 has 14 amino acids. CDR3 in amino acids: CASRTGTENTEAFF. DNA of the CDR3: TGTGCCAGCAGAACCGGGACAGAGAACACTGAAGCTTTCTTT.

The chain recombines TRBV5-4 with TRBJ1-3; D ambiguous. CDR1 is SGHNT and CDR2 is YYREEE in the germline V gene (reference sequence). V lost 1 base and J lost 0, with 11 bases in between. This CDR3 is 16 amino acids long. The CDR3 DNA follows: TGTGCCAGCAGCTTGAATCGCGCGGTCTCTGGAAACACCATATATTTT. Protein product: CASSLNRAVSGNTIYF.

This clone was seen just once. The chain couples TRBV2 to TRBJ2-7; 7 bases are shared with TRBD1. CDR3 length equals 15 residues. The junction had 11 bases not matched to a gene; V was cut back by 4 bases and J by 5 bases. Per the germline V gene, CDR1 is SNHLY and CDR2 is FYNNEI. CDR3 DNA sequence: TGTGCCAGCAGTGTCCGCGCAGGGGGTATGAACGAGCAGTACTTC. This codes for CASSVRAGGMNEQYF.

The CDR3 loop reads CASSPGQGSEKLFF. The CDR3 region has the DNA TGTGCCAGCAGCCCTGGACAGGGTTCTGAAAAACTGTTTTTT. The chain is built from TRBV7-9 and TRBJ1-4; 8 bases map to TRBD1. The CDR3 consists of 14 residues. With V trimmed by 5 bases and J by 7 bases, 6 bases remained unmatched. The V gene's germline CDR1 is SEHNR and CDR2 FQNEAQ (reference sequence).

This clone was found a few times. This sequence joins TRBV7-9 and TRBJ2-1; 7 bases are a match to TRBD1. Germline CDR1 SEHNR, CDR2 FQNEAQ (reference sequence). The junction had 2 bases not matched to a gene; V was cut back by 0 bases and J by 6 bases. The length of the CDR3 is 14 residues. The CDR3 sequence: CASSLAPGGNEQFF. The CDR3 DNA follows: TGTGCCAGCAGCTTAGCGCCAGGGGGCAATGAGCAGTTCTTC.